The clone carrying this T cell receptor beta chain was recorded a few times. Its antigen remains unknown. This record comes from a study of beta chain features in type 1 diabetes. General study results and limits: Healthy donors had naive, central memory and Treg TCRB repertoires that appeared less similar than those seen among patients. Possibly, sequencing cDNA over-represented cells that had high TCR expression levels. For Type 1 diabetes patients, all four CD4+ subsets carried TCRB CDR3s that were moderately but significantly shorter. Unsettled here was the matter of whether HLA type influences TCRB rearrangement.

CDR1 is LNHNV and CDR2 is YYDKDF in the germline V gene (reference sequence). The CDR3 loop spans 12 amino acids. Deletions cut 0 bases from V and 6 bases from J, with 6 bases between. The investigators reverse transcribed all of the isolated RNA, so they sequenced expressed TCRB transcripts. For naive, central memory and regulatory T cell samples, reads averaged roughly 3.5 million. Clones were sequenced by immunoSEQ multiplex PCR, and TCRdb holds only the in-frame ones, with some missing. The sample shows 300,000 to 450,000 clones, around 12% of them seen only once. The chain employs TRBV15 and TRBJ2-7, with D uncertain. Material: naive CD4+ T cells from blood. The origin of this receptor is a woman aged 18-29 years with type 1 diabetes. This CDR3 reads CATSRDRVEQYF. CDR3 in DNA: TGTGCCACCAGCAGAGATCGCGTCGAGCAGTACTTC.